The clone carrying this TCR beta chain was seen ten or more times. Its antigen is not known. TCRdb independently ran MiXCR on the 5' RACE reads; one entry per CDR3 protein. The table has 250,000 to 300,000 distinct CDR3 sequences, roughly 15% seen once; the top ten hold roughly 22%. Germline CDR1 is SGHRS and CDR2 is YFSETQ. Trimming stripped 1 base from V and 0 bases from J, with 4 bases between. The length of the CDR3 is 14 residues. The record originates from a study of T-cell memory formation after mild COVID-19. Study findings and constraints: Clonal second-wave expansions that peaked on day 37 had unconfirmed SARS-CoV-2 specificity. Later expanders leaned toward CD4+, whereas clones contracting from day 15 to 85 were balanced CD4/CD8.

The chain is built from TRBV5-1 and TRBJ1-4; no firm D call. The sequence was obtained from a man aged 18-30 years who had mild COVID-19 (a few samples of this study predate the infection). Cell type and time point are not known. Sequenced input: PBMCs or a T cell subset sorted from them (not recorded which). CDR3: CASSLTATNEKLFF. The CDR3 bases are TGCGCCAGCAGCTTGACAGCAACTAATGAAAAACTGTTTTTT.